The clone carrying this TCR beta chain was observed a handful of times. What it recognizes is unknown. The CDR3 runs 19 residues. J gave up 2 bases and V 1 base, and 10 bases lay outside the gene matches. Germline V gene sequence: CDR1 MGHRA, CDR2 YSYEKL. This record belongs to a study of T cell responses to AZD1222 COVID-19 vaccine. Study-wide points: It was only after the peak T cell response that any repertoires were sampled.

TCRdb's table, derived via immunoSEQ multiplex PCR, lists solely in-frame clones and lacks some. Here the sample spans over 70,000 clones, 85% being singletons. This sample comprised peripheral blood, obtained on day 0 of AZD1222 vaccination. The clonotype was recovered from an adult in good health. The genes are TRBV4-1 and TRBJ2-3; 12 bases map to TRBD1. CDR3 sequence (DNA): TGCGCCAGCAGCCAAGGTGGGCCGGGACAGGGGGCCATCACAGATACGCAGTATTTT. Residues: CASSQGGPGQGAITDTQYF.